The source of this T cell receptor beta chain is a study of immune evolution from preneoplasia to lung adenocarcinoma. Study-level background: HLA loss of heterozygosity: under 7.5% AIS, about 14% MIA, approximately 31% ADC, none AAH.

Points on this clone: Its antigen is not identified.

Data came from immunoSEQ multiplex PCR; TCRdb stores just in-frame clones and leaves some out. The sample has 11,000 to 15,000 clones, approximately 83% seen once. Germline trimming cut 4 bases from V and 3 bases from J; bases unmatched to any gene: 3. CDR3 length: 13 residues. Germline values: CDR1 SQVTM, CDR2 ANQGSEA. Between the mid-2010s and the late 2010s, patients underwent resection in Japan or China. Findings and caveats of the study: Later-stage lesions seemingly showed higher T cell density and diversity than normal lung. Top clone frequencies peaked in normal lung, apparently declining through invasive adenocarcinoma.

The rearrangement links TRBV29-1 to TRBJ1-3; 7 nucleotides line up with TRBD1. Sequenced input: FFPE lung adenocarcinoma in situ tissue. The sequence was obtained from a donor of 70 years or more with lung adenocarcinoma. CDR3 DNA sequence: TGCAGCGTTGCGACAGGGAATGGAAACACCATATATTTT. Its protein product is CSVATGNGNTIYF.